The rows below give T cell receptor beta chains drawn from one sample of a study of cytomegalovirus exposure and HLA in healthy donors. Clones were read by immunoSEQ multiplex PCR, and TCRdb kept only the in-frame ones, dropping some. The repertoire holds roughly 130,000 clones, with around 70% as singletons. Source material: PBMCs. These TCRs come from a woman aged 40 to 49 in good health and CMV-seropositive. Each CDR3 is given with its conserved first and last residue. The D gene is left open where the match is weak.

>TRBV2|TRBD1|TRBJ1-1
CASSRQGAATEAFF
>TRBV20-1|.|TRBJ2-2
CSARRGGELFF
>TRBV28|TRBD1|TRBJ1-2
CASSQLTGNYGYTF
>TRBV5-1|.|TRBJ2-7
CASSLRDGGRSYEQYF
>TRBV9|.|TRBJ1-2
CASRLGAQEGYTF
>TRBV27|.|TRBJ1-1
CASSKNPTGLTVNTEAFF
>TRBV7-2|.|TRBJ1-2
CASSYTGNYGYTF
>TRBV2|.|TRBJ2-5
CASEWTWQETQYF
>TRBV19|.|TRBJ2-7
CASSTRQASYEQYF
>TRBV5-1|.|TRBJ1-4
CASSQRLGAVEKLFF
>TRBV27|TRBD1|TRBJ1-6
CASSPGGGGSPLHF
>TRBV7-9|TRBD1|TRBJ1-1
CASSLDRVEVAFF
>TRBV7-2|.|TRBJ2-3
CASSFMAGSQYF
>TRBV5-1|TRBD1|TRBJ1-4
CASSSKQGQEGQKLFF
>TRBV7-2|.|TRBJ2-2
CASSPISGAGELFF
>TRBV5-6|TRBD1|TRBJ1-2
CASSSTGVPYGYTF
>TRBV28|.|TRBJ1-1
CASDSSNTEAFF
>TRBV23-1|TRBD1|TRBJ1-2
CASNLKNRDRELANYGYTF
>TRBV5-4|TRBD2|TRBJ2-3
CASSLTSGGTDTQYF
>TRBV19|.|TRBJ2-1
CASSISGSSYNEQFF
>TRBV5-1|TRBD1|TRBJ2-7
CASSFQPGTGDYEQYF
>TRBV28|TRBD1|TRBJ2-1
CASSDRVDNEQFF
>TRBV14|.|TRBJ2-7
CASSQDTLPFTGPYEQYF
>TRBV2|TRBD1|TRBJ2-2
CATLGTGANTGELFF
>TRBV28|TRBD1|TRBJ1-5
CASRDRDRSYSNQPQHF
>TRBV28|TRBD1|TRBJ2-7
CASSFRGRTYEQYF
>TRBV4-1|TRBD2|TRBJ2-7
CATPTRRKLAEVGAYEQYF
>TRBV30|TRBD1|TRBJ1-3
CAWSVVKKGQVVGTIYF
>TRBV6-6|TRBD2|TRBJ2-5
CASSQGTSAQTQYF
>TRBV14|TRBD1|TRBJ2-2
CASSQDTRGFTGELFF
>TRBV18|TRBD1|TRBJ2-7
CASSPRGQGRHEQYF
>TRBV6-6|.|TRBJ1-5
CASSYPHRDQPQHF
>TRBV7-2|.|TRBJ1-2
CASSQNWGYTF
>TRBV5-1|TRBD2|TRBJ2-1
CASSSPGLAGVPAEQFF
>TRBV6-5|.|TRBJ1-1
CASSERQGTEAFF
>TRBV5-1|.|TRBJ2-1
CASSFGGGPYNEQFF
>TRBV27|TRBD1|TRBJ1-2
CASSRKPRQGTFYGYTF
>TRBV28|.|TRBJ1-5
CASSLSGSRLGNQPQHF
>TRBV4-3|.|TRBJ2-6
CASSLNAGSSGANVLTF
>TRBV4-3|TRBD1|TRBJ2-7
CAGSRTGTGGEQYF
>TRBV6-1|TRBD2|TRBJ2-7
CASLPGLAGSEQYF
>TRBV14|.|TRBJ2-3
CASSQDSRADTQYF
>TRBV10-3|.|TRBJ1-3
CAISPGTGNTIYF
>TRBV18|TRBD1|TRBJ1-2
CASSPSTGSYGYTF
>TRBV19|.|TRBJ2-4
CASSISIPLYGRAKNIQYF
>TRBV7-9|.|TRBJ2-1
CASSRSQGYEQFF
>TRBV18|TRBD1|TRBJ1-1
CATKERQGMNTEAFF
>TRBV5-4|.|TRBJ1-2
CASSEEAPNYGYTF
>TRBV6-1|.|TRBJ1-1
CASSADSRNTEAFF
>TRBV7-2|TRBD1|TRBJ1-3
CASSPDRGSGNTIYF
>TRBV6-5|.|TRBJ1-1
CASSYSSGVEAFF
>TRBV11-3|.|TRBJ2-7
CASSLGGTMSYEQYF